This TCR beta chain is drawn from a study of blood T cell repertoires in COVID-19. Study as a whole: Sites across the United States, Italy and Spain contributed samples from acute and convalescent COVID-19. Sources were T cells, B-cell-depleted T cells, or PBMCs; the material itself was cDNA or gDNA.

Two negative PCRs, clearance, or symptom resolution were required of recovered Cohort 3 donors. In this sample, this clone turned up once. In germline, CDR1 is MRHNA, CDR2 SNTAGT. Unmatched junction bases numbered 19, after V lost 3 bases and J lost 7 bases. The CDR3 totals 18 residues. Clones were sequenced by immunoSEQ multiplex PCR, and TCRdb holds only the in-frame ones, with some missing. The sample yields 290,000 or so clones, approximately 92% seen once. The sample comprised PBMCs or T cells enriched from blood (not recorded which). This sequence was found in a woman aged 30 to 39 who had recovered from COVID-19. The chain is built from TRBV6-4 and TRBJ2-3, with 7 bases aligning to TRBD2. The DNA of the CDR3 is TGTGCCAGCAGTGAACAGCGGGAAGCTCCCCGGGGATCTCATACGCAGTATTTT. It translates to CASSEQREAPRGSHTQYF.